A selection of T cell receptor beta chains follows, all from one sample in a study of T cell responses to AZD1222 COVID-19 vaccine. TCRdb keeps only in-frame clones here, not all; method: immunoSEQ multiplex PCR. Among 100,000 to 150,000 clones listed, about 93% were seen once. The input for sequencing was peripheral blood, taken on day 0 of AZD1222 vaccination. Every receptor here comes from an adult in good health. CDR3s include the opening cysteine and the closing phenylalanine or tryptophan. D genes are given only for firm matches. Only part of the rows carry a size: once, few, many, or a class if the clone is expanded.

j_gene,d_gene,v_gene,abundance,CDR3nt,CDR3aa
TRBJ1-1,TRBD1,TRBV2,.,TGTGCCAGCAATAACAGGGGCGGCGGGAACACTGAAGCTTTCTTT,CASNNRGGGNTEAFF
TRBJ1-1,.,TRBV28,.,TGTGCCAGCAGTTTGGACGGACACACTGAAGCTTTCTTT,CASSLDGHTEAFF
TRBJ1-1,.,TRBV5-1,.,TGCGCCAGCAGCTTTAGGGGGAGAGACACTGAAGCTTTCTTT,CASSFRGRDTEAFF
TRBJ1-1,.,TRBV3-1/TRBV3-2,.,TGTGCCAGCAGCCCCAGTGGCAACAAGAACACTGAAGCTTTCTTT,CASSPSGNKNTEAFF
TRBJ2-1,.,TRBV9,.,TGTGCCAGCAGCGTCGGCGTTAGCTCCTACAATGAGCAGTTCTTC,CASSVGVSSYNEQFF
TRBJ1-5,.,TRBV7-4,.,TGTGCCAGCAGTCCTGGCTTTGGCAATCAGCCCCAGCATTTT,CASSPGFGNQPQHF
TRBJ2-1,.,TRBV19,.,TGTGCCAGTAGTATAAATCCGGGAGCGTTGGGTAGCTCCTACAATGAGCAGTTCTTC,CASSINPGALGSSYNEQFF
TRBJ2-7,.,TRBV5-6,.,TGTGCCAGCAGCTTGGGATGGGCAGGAGAGGGGCAGTACTTC,CASSLGWAGEGQYF
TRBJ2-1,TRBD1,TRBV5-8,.,TGTGCCAGCAGCTTGGGGACAGGGGACAATGAGCAGTTCTTC,CASSLGTGDNEQFF
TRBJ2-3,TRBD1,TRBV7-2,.,TGTGCCAGCAGCTTCAGGGGGAGCTACAGCACAGATACGCAGTATTTT,CASSFRGSYSTDTQYF
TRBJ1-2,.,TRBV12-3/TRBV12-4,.,TGTGCCAGCAGTGCCGGGACTTTTGGCTACACCTTC,CASSAGTFGYTF
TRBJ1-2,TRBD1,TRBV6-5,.,TGTGCCAGCAGTTTTACGGGACAGTTACTCTATGGCTACACCTTC,CASSFTGQLLYGYTF
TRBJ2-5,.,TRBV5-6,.,TGTGCCAGCAGCTTAGGGTCTTACGAGACCCAGTACTTC,CASSLGSYETQYF
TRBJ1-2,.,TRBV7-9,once,TGTGCCAGCAGCTTAGCGTATTCCTCTACTTGGTATGGCTACACCTTC,CASSLAYSSTWYGYTF